This TCR beta chain was recorded in a study of T cells after yellow fever vaccination. TCRdb reprocessed the 5' RACE reads via MiXCR and lists one record per CDR3 protein. The repertoire has around 320,000 distinct CDR3 sequences, roughly 8.7% of them found once; the top ten carry over 3%. Overall study results and limits: Although most clonotypes did not, a small share appeared in both CD4 and CD8 compartments.

The germline CDR1 and CDR2 sequences are SGHTA and FQGNSA. The CDR3 region is 13 residues in length, termini included. This clonotype was seen ten or more times. The antigen is unknown. Because the CDR3's place on the DNA is in doubt, the DNA is left out and the CDR3 is given as listed by TCRdb. The sequence came from a man aged 18 to 29 who received the YFV17D yellow fever vaccine. This rearrangement joins TRBV7-2 to TRBJ2-1. The sample consisted of CD4+ T cells sorted from PBMCs, taken 5 days after the yellow fever booster vaccination. CDR3 sequence reads: CASSLLRANEQFF.